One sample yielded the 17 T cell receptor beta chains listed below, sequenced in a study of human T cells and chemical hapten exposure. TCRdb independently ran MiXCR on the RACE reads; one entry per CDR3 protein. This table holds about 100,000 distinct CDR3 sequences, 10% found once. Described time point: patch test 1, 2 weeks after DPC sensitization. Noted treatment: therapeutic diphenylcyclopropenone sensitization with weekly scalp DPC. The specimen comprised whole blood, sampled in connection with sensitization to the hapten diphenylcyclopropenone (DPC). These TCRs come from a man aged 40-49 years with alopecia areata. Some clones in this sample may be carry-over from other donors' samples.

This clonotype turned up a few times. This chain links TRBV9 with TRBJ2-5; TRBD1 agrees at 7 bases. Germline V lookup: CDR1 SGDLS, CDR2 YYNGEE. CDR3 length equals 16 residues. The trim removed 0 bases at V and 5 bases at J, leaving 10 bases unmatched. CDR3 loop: CASSVETGDPRETQYF. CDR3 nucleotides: TGTGCCAGCAGCGTAGAAACAGGGGATCCACGCGAGACCCAGTACTTC. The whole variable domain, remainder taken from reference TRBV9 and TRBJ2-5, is DSGVTQTPKHLITATGQRVTLRCSPRSGDLSVYWYQQSLDQGLQFLIQYYNGEERAKGNILERFSAQQFPDLHSELNLSSLELGDSALYFCASSVETGDPRETQYFGPGTRLLVL.

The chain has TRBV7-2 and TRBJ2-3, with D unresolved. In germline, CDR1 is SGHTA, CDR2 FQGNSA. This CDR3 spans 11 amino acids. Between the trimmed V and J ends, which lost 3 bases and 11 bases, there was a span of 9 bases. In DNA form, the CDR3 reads TGTGCCAGCAGCTTGGATCTAGAGCAGTATTTT. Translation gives CASSLDLEQYF.

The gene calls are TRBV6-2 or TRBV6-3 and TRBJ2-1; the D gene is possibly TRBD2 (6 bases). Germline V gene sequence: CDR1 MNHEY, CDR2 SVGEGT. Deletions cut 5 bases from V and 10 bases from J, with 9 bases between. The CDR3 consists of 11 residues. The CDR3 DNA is TGTGCCAGCAGTCTGCGGGGCGAGCAGTTCTTC. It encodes CASSLRGEQFF.

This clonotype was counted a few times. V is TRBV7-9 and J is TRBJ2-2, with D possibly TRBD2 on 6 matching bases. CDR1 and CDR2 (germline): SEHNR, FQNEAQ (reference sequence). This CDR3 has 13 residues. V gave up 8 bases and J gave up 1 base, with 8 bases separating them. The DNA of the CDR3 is TGTGCCAGCGCGCGGGAGAACACCGGGGAGCTGTTTTTT. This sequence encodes CASARENTGELFF.

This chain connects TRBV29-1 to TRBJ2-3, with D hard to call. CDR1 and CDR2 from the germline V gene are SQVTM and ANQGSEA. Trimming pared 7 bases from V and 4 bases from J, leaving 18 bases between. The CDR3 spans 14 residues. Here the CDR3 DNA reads TGCAGCGCCTTTGGGGTCCTTGAGGCAGATACGCAGTATTTT. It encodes CSAFGVLEADTQYF.

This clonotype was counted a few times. CDR3 in amino acids: CASSLRTGLAGSETQYF. In DNA, the CDR3 is TGTGCCAGCAGCCTCCGGACGGGACTAGCGGGGTCGGAGACCCAGTACTTC. The chain carries TRBV14 and TRBJ2-5; 13 positions match TRBD2. This CDR3 region has 17 residues. The germline V gene encodes CDR1 SGHDN and CDR2 FVKESK. With V trimmed by 4 bases and J by 5 bases, 10 bases remained unmatched.

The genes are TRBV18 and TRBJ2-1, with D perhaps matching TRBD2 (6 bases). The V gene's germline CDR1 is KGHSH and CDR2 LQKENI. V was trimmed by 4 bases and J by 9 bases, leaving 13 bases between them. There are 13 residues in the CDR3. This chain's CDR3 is CASSLAGLLEQFF. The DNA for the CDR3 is TGTGCCAGCTCACTCGCGGGGCTGCTTGAGCAGTTCTTC.

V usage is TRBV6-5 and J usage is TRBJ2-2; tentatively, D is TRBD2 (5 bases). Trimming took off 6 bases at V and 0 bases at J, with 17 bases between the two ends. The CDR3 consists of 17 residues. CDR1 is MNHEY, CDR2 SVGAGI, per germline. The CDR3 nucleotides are TGTGCCAGCAGGGAGGATACATCAGCATCGAACACCGGGGAGCTGTTTTTT. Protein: CASREDTSASNTGELFF.

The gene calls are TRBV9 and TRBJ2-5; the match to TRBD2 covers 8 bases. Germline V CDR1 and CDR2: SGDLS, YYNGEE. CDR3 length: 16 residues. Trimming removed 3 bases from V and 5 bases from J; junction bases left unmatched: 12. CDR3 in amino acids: CASSADWSGGWETQYF. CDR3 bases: TGTGCCAGCAGCGCAGACTGGAGCGGGGGCTGGGAGACCCAGTACTTC.

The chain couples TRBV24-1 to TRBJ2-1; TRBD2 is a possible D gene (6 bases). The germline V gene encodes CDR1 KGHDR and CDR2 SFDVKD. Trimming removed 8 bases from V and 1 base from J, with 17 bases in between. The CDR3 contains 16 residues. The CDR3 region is CATTDGPGESYNEQFF. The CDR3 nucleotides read TGTGCCACCACCGATGGCCCGGGAGAGTCCTACAATGAGCAGTTCTTC.

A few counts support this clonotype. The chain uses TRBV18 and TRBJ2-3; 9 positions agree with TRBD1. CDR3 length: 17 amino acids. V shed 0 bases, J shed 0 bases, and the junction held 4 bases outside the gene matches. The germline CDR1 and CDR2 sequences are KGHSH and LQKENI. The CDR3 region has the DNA TGTGCCAGCTCACCACCGAAGACAGGGGGTAGCACAGATACGCAGTATTTT. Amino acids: CASSPPKTGGSTDTQYF.

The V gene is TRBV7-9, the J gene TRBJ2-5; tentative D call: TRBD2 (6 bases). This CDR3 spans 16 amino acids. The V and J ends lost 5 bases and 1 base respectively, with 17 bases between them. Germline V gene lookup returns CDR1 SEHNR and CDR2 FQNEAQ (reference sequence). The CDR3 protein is CASSLYGGTFQETQYF. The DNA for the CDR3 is TGTGCCAGCAGCCTCTACGGGGGAACCTTCCAAGAGACCCAGTACTTC.

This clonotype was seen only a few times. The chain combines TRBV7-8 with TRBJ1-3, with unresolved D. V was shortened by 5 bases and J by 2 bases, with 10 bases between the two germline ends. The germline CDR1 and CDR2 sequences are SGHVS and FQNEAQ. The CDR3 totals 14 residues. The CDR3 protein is CASSPGDTGNTIYF. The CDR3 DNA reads TGTGCCAGCAGCCCGGGAGATACTGGAAACACCATATATTTT.

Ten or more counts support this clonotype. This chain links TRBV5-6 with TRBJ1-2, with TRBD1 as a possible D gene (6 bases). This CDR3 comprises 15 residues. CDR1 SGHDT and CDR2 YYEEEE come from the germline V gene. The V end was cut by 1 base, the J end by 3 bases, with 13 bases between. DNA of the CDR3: TGTGCCAGCAGCTTGTTTGTAGGACAGCACTATGGCTACACCTTC. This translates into CASSLFVGQHYGYTF. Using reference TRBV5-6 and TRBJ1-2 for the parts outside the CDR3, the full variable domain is DAGVTQSPTHLIKTRGQQVTLRCSPKSGHDTVSWYQQALGQGPQFIFQYYEEEERQRGNFPDRFSGHQFPNYSSELNVNALLLGDSALYLCASSLFVGQHYGYTFGSGTRLTVV.

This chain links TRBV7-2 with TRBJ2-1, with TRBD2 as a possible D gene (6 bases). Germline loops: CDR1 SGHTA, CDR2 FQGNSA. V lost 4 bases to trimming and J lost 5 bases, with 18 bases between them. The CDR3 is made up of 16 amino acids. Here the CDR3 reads CASSSRPGGGNNEQFF. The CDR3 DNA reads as TGTGCCAGCAGCTCCCGCCCCGGAGGCGGGAACAATGAGCAGTTCTTC.

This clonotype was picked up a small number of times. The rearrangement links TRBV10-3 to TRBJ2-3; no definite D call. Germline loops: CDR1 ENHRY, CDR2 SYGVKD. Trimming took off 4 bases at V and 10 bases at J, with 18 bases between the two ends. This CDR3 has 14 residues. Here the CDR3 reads CAISGWLVDAAQYF. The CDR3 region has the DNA TGTGCCATCAGTGGGTGGCTAGTCGATGCCGCGCAGTATTTT.

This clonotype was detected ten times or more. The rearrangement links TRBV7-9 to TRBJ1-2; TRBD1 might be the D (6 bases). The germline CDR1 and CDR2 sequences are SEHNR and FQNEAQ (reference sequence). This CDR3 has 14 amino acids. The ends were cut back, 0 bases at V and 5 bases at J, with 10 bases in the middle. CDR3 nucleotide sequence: TGTGCCAGCAGCTTAGCCAGGGGAAAGTATGGCTACACCTTC. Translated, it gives CASSLARGKYGYTF.